This TCR beta chain was captured in a study of shared clonotypes between healthy human individuals. In its sample, this clone was seen once. This sample includes further DNA sequences coding for the same CDR3. CD45RO-negative CD8 cells positively selected for CCR7 made up the naive population, which excluded terminally differentiated effector memory CD45RA+ cells. The germline V gene has CDR1 LNHDA and CDR2 SQIVND (reference sequence). The CDR3 has 15 residues. The trim removed 6 bases at V and 2 bases at J, leaving 5 bases unmatched. Some 30,000 T cell genomes, or roughly 200 ng DNA, went into the sorted-subset replicate PCRs. Using immunoSEQ multiplex PCR, the repertoire was profiled, and TCRdb retains in-frame clones only, with some absent. The profile shows more than 2 million clones, around 93% of them singletons.

The V and J genes are TRBV19 and TRBJ2-1; 9 bases are a match to TRBD2. The specimen sequenced was naive CD8+ T cells from PBMCs. The TCR was taken from a man aged 18 to 30 in good health. Some clones in this sample may be carry-over from other donors' samples. CDR3 amino acids: CASSTLAGAYNEQFF. The CDR3, as DNA: TGTGCCAGTAGCACCTTAGCGGGAGCCTACAATGAGCAGTTCTTC.